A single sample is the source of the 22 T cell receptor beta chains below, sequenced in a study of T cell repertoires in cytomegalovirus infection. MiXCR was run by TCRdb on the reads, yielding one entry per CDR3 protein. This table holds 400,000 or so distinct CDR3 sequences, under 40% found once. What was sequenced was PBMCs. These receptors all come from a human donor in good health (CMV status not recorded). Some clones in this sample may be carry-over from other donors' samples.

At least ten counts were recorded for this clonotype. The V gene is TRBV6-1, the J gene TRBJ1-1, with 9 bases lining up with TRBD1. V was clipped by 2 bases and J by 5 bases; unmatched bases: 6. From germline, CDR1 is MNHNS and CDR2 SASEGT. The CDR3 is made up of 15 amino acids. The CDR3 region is CASSEWGTGYTEAFF. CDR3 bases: TGTGCCAGCAGTGAATGGGGGACAGGGTATACTGAAGCTTTCTTT.

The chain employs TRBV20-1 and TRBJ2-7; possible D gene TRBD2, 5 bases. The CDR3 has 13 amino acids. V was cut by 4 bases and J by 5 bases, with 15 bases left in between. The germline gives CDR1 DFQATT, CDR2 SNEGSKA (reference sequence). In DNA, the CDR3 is TGCAGTGCTATTCGGGGAAACCCGCACGAGCAGTACTTC. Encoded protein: CSAIRGNPHEQYF.

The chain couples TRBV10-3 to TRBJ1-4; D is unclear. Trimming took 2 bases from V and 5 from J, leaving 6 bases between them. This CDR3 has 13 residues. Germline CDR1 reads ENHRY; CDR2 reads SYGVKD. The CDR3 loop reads CAISEGGNEKLFF. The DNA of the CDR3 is TGTGCCATCAGTGAGGGCGGAAATGAAAAACTGTTTTTT.

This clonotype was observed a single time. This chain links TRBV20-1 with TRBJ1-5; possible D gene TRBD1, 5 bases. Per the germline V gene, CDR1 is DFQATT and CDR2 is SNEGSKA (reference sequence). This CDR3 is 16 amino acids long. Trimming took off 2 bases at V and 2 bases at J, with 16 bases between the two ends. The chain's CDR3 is CSARQRGGFGNQPQHF. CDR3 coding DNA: TGCAGTGCTAGACAAAGGGGAGGGTTTGGCAATCAGCCCCAGCATTTT.

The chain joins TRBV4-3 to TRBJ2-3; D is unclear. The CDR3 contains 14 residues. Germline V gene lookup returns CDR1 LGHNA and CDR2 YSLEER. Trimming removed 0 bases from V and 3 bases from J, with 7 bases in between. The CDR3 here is CASSQDSETDTQYF. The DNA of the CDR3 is TGCGCCAGCAGCCAAGATTCAGAAACAGATACGCAGTATTTT.

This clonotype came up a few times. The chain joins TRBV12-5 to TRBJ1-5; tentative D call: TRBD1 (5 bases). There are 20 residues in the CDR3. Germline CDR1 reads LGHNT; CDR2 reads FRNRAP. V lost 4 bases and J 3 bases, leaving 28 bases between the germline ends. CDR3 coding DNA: TGTGCTAGTGGTTCCCCTGGGGCAGGCCTCCACTGGGGCTCCAATCAGCCCCAGCATTTT. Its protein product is CASGSPGAGLHWGSNQPQHF.

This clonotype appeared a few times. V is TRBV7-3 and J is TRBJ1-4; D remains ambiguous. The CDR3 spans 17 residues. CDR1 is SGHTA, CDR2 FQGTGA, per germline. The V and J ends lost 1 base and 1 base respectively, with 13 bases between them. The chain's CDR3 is CASSLKGLRETNEKLFF. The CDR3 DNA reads TGTGCCAGCAGCTTAAAGGGTTTGAGGGAAACTAATGAAAAACTGTTTTTT.

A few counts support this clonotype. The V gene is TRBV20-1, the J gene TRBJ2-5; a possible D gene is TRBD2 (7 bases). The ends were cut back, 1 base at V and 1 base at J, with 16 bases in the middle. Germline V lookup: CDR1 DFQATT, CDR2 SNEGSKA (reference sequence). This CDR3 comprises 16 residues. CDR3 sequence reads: CSARGLGGGLQETQYF. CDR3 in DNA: TGCAGTGCTAGAGGGCTAGGGGGGGGTCTCCAAGAGACCCAGTACTTC.

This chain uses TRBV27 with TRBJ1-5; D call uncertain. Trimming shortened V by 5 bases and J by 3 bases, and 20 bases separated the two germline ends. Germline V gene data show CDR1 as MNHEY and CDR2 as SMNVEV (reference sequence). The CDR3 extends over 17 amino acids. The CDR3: CASSLGPRWGNNQPQHF. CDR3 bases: TGTGCCAGCAGTCTTGGACCCCGTTGGGGTAACAATCAGCCCCAGCATTTT.

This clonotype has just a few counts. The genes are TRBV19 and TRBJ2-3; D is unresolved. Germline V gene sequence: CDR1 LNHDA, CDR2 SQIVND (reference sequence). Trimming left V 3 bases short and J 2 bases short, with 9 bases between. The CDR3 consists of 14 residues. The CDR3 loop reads CASSIGLLTDTQYF. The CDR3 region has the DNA TGTGCCAGTAGTATCGGGTTACTCACAGATACGCAGTATTTT.

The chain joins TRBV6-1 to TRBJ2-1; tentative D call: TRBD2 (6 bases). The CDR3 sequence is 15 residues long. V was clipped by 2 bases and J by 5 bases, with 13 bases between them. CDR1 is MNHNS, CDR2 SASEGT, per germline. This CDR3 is CASSELAYPHNEQFF. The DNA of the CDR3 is TGTGCCAGCAGTGAACTAGCGTACCCCCACAATGAGCAGTTCTTC.

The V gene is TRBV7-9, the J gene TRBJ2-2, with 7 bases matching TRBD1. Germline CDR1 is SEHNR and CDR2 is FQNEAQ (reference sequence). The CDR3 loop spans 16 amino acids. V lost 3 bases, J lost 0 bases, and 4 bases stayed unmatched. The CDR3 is CASSFRTGPNTGELFF. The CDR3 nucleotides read TGTGCCAGCAGCTTCCGGACAGGTCCGAACACCGGGGAGCTGTTTTTT.

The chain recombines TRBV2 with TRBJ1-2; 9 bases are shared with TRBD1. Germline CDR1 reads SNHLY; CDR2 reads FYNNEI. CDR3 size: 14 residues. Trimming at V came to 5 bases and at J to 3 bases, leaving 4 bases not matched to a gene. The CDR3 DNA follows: TGTGCCAGCAGTACGGACAGGGGCGACTATGGCTACACCTTC. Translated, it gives CASSTDRGDYGYTF.

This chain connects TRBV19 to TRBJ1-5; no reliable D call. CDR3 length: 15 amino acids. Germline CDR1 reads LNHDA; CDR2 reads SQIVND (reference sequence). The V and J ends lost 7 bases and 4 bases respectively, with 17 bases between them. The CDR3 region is CASKGWRQANQPQHF. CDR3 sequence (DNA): TGTGCCAGTAAGGGCTGGCGGCAGGCAAATCAGCCCCAGCATTTT.

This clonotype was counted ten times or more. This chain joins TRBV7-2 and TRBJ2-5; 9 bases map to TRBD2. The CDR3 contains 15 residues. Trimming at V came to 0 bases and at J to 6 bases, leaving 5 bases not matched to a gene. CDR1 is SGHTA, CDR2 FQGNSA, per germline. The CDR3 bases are TGTGCCAGCAGCTTAGCTAGCGGGGGTGGACAGACCCAGTACTTC. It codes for CASSLASGGGQTQYF.

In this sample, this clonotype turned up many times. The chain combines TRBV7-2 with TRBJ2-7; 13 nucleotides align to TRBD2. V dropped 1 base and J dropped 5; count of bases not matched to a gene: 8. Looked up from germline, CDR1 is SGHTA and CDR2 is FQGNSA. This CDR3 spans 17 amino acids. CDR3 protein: CASSLGLAGGSINEQYF. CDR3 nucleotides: TGTGCCAGCAGCTTAGGACTAGCGGGGGGCTCAATAAACGAGCAGTACTTC. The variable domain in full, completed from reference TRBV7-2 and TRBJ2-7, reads GAGVSQSPSNKVTEKGKDVELRCDPISGHTALYWYRQSLGQGLEFLIYFQGNSAPDKSGLPSDRFSAERTGGSVSTLTIQRTQQEDSAVYLCASSLGLAGGSINEQYFGPGTRLTVT.

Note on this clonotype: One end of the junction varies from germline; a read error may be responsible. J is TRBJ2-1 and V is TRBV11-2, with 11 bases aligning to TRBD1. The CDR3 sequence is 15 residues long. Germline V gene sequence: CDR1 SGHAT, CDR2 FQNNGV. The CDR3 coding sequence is TGTGCCAGCAGCCACGGACAGGGGGCGTGTTATGAGCCGTTCTTC. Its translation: CASSHGQGACYEPFF.

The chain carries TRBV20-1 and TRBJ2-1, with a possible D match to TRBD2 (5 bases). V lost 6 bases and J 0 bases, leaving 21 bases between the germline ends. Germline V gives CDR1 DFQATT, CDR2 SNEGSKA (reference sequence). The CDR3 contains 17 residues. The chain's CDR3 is CSAPRSGSLSSYNEQFF. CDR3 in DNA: TGCAGTGCCCCGAGGAGCGGTAGCCTCAGCTCCTACAATGAGCAGTTCTTC.

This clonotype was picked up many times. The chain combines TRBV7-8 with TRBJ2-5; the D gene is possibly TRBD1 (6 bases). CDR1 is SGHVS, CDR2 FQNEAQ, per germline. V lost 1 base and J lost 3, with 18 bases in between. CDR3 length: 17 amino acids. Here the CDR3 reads CASSLDWVGAVKETQYF. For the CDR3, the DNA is TGTGCCAGCAGCTTAGATTGGGTGGGGGCAGTAAAAGAGACCCAGTACTTC.

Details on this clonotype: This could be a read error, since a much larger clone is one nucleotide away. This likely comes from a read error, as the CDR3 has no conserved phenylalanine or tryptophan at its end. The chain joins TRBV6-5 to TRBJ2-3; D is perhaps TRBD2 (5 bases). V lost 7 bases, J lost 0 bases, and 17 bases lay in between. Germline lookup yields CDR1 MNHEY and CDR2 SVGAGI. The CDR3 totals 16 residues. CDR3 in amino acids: CASTPEGTYSTDTQYL. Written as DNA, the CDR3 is TGTGCCAGCACCCCTGAGGGCACATATAGCACAGATACGCAGTATTTG.

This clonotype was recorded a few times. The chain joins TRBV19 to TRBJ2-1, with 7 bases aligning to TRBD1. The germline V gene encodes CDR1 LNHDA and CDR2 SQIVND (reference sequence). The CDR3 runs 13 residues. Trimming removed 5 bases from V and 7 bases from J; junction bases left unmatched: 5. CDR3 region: CASSASGGNEQFF. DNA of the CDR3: TGTGCCAGTAGTGCGTCAGGGGGAAATGAGCAGTTCTTC.

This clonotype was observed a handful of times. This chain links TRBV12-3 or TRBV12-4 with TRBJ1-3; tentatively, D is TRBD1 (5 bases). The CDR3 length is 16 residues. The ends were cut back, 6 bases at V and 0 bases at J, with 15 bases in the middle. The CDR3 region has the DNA TGTGCCAGCAGCCACACCGGGACTAACTCTGGAAACACCATATATTTT. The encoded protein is CASSHTGTNSGNTIYF.